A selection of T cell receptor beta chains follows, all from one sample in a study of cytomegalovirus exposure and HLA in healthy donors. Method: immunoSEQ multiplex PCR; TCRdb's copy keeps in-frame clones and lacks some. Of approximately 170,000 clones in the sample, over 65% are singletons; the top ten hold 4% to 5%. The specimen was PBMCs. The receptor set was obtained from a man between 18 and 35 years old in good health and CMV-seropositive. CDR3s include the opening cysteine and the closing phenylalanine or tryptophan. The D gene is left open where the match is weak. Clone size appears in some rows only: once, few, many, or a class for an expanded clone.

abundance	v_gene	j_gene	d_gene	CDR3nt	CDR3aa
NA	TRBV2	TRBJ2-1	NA	TGTGCCAGCAGTGAGGACAGCAATGAGCAGTTCTTC	CASSEDSNEQFF
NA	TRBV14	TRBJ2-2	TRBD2	TGTGCCAGCAGCCCCCCGTTTAGCGGGCGCGGGGAGCTGTTTTTT	CASSPPFSGRGELFF
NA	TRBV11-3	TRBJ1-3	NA	TGTGCCAGCAGCTCCAGGGCGGATGGAAACACCATATATTTT	CASSSRADGNTIYF
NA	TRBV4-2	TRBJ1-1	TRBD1	TGTGCCAGCAGCCAAGGCCCCAACGGACAGGGGGCGACTGAAGCTTTCTTT	CASSQGPNGQGATEAFF
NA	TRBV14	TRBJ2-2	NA	TGTGCCAGCAGCCAAAGGCGGTCCCTATCGAACACCGGGGAGCTGTTTTTT	CASSQRRSLSNTGELFF
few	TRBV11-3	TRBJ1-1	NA	TGTGCCAGCAGCCCCATGAACACTGAAGCTTTCTTT	CASSPMNTEAFF
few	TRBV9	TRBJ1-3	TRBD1	TGTGCCAGCAGCGTTACAGGGGACGAGGGAAACACCATATATTTT	CASSVTGDEGNTIYF
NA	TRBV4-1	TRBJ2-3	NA	TGCGCCAGCAGCCAAGATTCCCTTGGCACAGATACGCAGTATTTT	CASSQDSLGTDTQYF
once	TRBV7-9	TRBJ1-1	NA	TGTGCCAGCAGCTTGGACAGATCGAACACTGAAGCTTTCTTT	CASSLDRSNTEAFF
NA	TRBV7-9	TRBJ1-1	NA	TGTGCCAGCAGCCTCCCGCGGGAGGGTACTGAAGCTTTCTTT	CASSLPREGTEAFF
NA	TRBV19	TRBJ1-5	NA	TGTGCCAGTAGTCCCGCTTTTGCCGACTACAGGGAATGGGGCAATCAGCCCCAGCATTTT	CASSPAFADYREWGNQPQHF
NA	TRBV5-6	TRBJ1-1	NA	TGTGCCAGCAGCTTACTCGCCACTGAAGCTTTCTTT	CASSLLATEAFF
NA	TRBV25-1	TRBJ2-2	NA	TGTGCCAGCAGTCCGGGAACGAACACCGGGGAGCTGTTTTTT	CASSPGTNTGELFF
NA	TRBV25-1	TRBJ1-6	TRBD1	TGTGCCAGCAGTGCCAGGACAGGATATTCACCCCTCCACTTT	CASSARTGYSPLHF
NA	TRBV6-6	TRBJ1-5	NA	TGTGCCAGCAGTTTGGGGCCGGCTAGCAATCAGCCCCAGCATTTT	CASSLGPASNQPQHF
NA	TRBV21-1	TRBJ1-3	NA	TGTGCCAGCAGCAACCATGGAAACACCATATATTTT	CASSNHGNTIYF
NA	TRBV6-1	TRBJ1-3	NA	TGTGCCAGCAGTGACAGGCTAAACACCATATATTTT	CASSDRLNTIYF
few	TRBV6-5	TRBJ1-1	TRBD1	TGTGCCAGCAGTTACTCGGGACAGGGGTTAGCTGAAGCTTTCTTT	CASSYSGQGLAEAFF
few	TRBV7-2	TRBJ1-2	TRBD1	TGTGCCAGCAGCTTAAGGACAGGCGGGTATGGCTACACCTTC	CASSLRTGGYGYTF
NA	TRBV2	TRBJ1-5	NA	TGTGCCAGCAGTGAACGGGTCCAGGGCCAGCCCCAGCATTTT	CASSERVQGQPQHF
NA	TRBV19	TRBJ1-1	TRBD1	TGTGCCAGTAAGGACAGGGGAACTGAAGCTTTCTTT	CASKDRGTEAFF
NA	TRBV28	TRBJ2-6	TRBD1	TGTGCCAGCAGCTACAGGGGGGACTCTGGGGCCAACGTCCTGACTTTC	CASSYRGDSGANVLTF
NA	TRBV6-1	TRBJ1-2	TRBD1	TGTGCCAGCAGAAGGGACAGGGGGGATTCCTATGGCTACACCTTC	CASRRDRGDSYGYTF
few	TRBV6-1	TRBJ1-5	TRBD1	TGTGCCAGCACTACAGGGGGCTTTGGCAATCAGCCCCAGCATTTT	CASTTGGFGNQPQHF
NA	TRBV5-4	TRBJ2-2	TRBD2	TGTGCCAGCAGCACGGGGACTAGCGGGATGAACACCGGGGAGCTGTTTTTT	CASSTGTSGMNTGELFF
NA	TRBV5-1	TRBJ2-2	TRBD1	TGCGCCAGCAGCTTATTCCGGGACAGTTTCACCGGGGAGCTGTTTTTT	CASSLFRDSFTGELFF
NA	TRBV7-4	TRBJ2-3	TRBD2	TGTGCCAGCAACCCCCCGGGGGTTACTAGCGGATCCACAGATACGCAGTATTTT	CASNPPGVTSGSTDTQYF
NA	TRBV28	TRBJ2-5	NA	TGTGCCAGCAGTTTAGGGCTCCAGGCCTTGACCCAGTACTTC	CASSLGLQALTQYF
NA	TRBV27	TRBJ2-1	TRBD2	TGTGCCAGCAGTTCCCCCGGGACTAGCGGGGTCTGGGAGCAGTTCTTC	CASSSPGTSGVWEQFF
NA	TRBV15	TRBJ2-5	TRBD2	TGTGCCACCTTGTCTCAGGGACTACAAGAGACCCAGTACTTC	CATLSQGLQETQYF
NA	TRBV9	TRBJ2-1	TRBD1	TGTGCCAGCAGCGCGGGTCCGGGACAGGGGGGATATGAGCAGTTCTTC	CASSAGPGQGGYEQFF
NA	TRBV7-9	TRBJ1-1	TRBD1	TGTGCCAGCAGCGACCGGGACAGGGGTATCACTGAAGCTTTCTTT	CASSDRDRGITEAFF
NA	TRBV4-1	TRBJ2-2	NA	TGCGCCAGCAATCACAACACAGGGAACACCGGGGAGCTGTTTTTT	CASNHNTGNTGELFF
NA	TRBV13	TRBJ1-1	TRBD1	TGTGCCAGCACCTCAACCGGGACAGGGGGGACTGAAGCTTTCTTT	CASTSTGTGGTEAFF
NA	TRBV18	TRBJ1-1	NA	TGTGCCAGCTCTTCGGACAGGAACACTGAAGCTTTCTTT	CASSSDRNTEAFF
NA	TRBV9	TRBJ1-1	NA	TGTGCCAGCAGCGTAGGGGCAGGACATATGAACACTGAAGCTTTCTTT	CASSVGAGHMNTEAFF
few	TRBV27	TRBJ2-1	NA	TGTGCCAGCAGCCTGAGTCGCGATGAGCAGTTCTTC	CASSLSRDEQFF
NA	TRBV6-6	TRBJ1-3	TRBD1	TGTGCCAGCAGTTATTCACAGGGGTCCCTACGGGACACCATATATTTT	CASSYSQGSLRDTIYF
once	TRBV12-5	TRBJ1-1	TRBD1	TGTGCTAGTGGGACAGGGGCTGTCACTGAAGCTTTCTTT	CASGTGAVTEAFF
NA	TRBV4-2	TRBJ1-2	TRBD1	TGTGCCAGCAGCCAACCCCAGGGGGGAGACTATGGCTACACCTTC	CASSQPQGGDYGYTF
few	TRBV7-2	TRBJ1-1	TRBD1	TGTGCCAGCAGCTTAGAGACAGGGAGGGCTTTCTTT	CASSLETGRAFF